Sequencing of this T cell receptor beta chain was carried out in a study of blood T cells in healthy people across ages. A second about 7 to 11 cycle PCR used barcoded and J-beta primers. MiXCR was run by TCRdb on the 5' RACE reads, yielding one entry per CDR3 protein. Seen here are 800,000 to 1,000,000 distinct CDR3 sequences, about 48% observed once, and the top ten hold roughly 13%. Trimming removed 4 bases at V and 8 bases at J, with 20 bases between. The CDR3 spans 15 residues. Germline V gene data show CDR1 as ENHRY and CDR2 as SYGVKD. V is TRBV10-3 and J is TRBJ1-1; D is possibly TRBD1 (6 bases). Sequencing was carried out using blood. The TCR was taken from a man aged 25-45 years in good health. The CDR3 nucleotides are TGTGCCATCAGTGGACACAGGGTTGGACACATAGAAGCTTTCTTT. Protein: CAISGHRVGHIEAFF.